The next 32 T cell receptor beta chains were all read from a single sample in a study of human T cells and chemical hapten exposure. Researchers extracted total RNA from unfractionated whole blood. TCRdb used MiXCR to reprocess the 5' RACE reads, holding one entry per CDR3 protein. The table has 130,000 or so distinct CDR3 sequences, 3.5% to 5% seen once; the top ten hold over 1.1%. These receptors all come from a female donor in good health.

In this sample, this clonotype turned up many times. This chain uses TRBV2 with TRBJ2-7; 12 bases line up with TRBD2. The V and J ends lost 6 bases and 4 bases, in that order; junction bases with no gene match: 4. Germline V gives CDR1 SNHLY, CDR2 FYNNEI. This CDR3 region has 14 residues. CDR3: CASRATSGGYEQYF. CDR3 coding DNA: TGTGCCAGCAGGGCGACTAGCGGGGGTTACGAGCAGTACTTC.

This clonotype was counted at least ten times. The chain combines TRBV4-2 with TRBJ1-5, with a tentative D call TRBD1 (6 bases). The CDR3 extends over 15 amino acids. CDR1 LGHNA and CDR2 YNFKEQ come from the germline V gene. Between the trimmed V and J ends, which lost 1 base and 3 bases, there was a span of 10 bases. The CDR3, as DNA: TGTGCCAGCAGCCAAGGCCAGGGGTACAATCAGCCCCAGCATTTT. This gives the protein CASSQGQGYNQPQHF.

This clonotype came up many times. V is TRBV28 and J is TRBJ2-7; D may be TRBD2 (5 bases). Trimming stripped 10 bases from V and 0 bases from J, with 16 bases between. This CDR3 is 14 amino acids long. Germline V gene lookup returns CDR1 MDHEN and CDR2 SYDVKM. CDR3 in amino acids: CATFTHGNSYEQYF. The CDR3 nucleotides read TGTGCCACTTTCACCCACGGGAACTCCTACGAGCAGTACTTC.

About this clonotype: Relative to the germline gene, one junction end is altered; a read error may explain this. V usage is TRBV6-1 and J usage is TRBJ2-7, with D possibly matching TRBD1 (6 bases). CDR3 length: 11 amino acids. Germline loops: CDR1 MNHNS, CDR2 SASEGT. CDR3 amino acids: CASSREGQWDF. For the CDR3, the DNA is TGTGCCAGCAGCCGCGAAGGACAGTGGGACTTC.

The chain employs TRBV4-3 and TRBJ1-6, with TRBD1 as a possible D gene (5 bases). Germline V gives CDR1 LGHNA, CDR2 YSLEER. The germline V and J ends were trimmed by 4 bases and 1 base, with 11 bases remaining between them. The CDR3 runs to 16 residues. CDR3 DNA: TGCGCCAGCAGCCCGCGCAAGGGGTCCTATAATTCACCCCTCCACTTT. Protein sequence: CASSPRKGSYNSPLHF.

This clonotype has only a few counts. This sequence joins TRBV6-5 and TRBJ2-3, with D possibly being TRBD2 (5 bases). The germline V gene encodes CDR1 MNHEY and CDR2 SVGAGI. The V end lost 0 bases, the J end lost 0 bases, and 10 bases lay between the germline ends. The CDR3 is 16 residues long. The CDR3: CASSYSGVSSTDTQYF. Written as DNA, the CDR3 is TGTGCCAGCAGTTACTCCGGGGTCTCGAGCACAGATACGCAGTATTTT.

This clonotype has ten or more counts. This sequence joins TRBV3-1 and TRBJ1-2; 8 bases fit TRBD1. CDR1 is LGHDT, CDR2 YNNKEL, per germline (reference sequence). The CDR3 runs to 15 residues. V gave up 3 bases and J gave up 1 base; unmatched junction bases: 4. CDR3 sequence reads: CASSHLGQGNYGYTF. The CDR3 DNA reads as TGTGCCAGCAGCCACCTAGGACAGGGTAACTATGGCTACACCTTC.

This clonotype was detected many times. The chain uses TRBV10-3 and TRBJ2-7; D remains ambiguous. The CDR3 loop spans 15 amino acids. The germline V gene has CDR1 ENHRY and CDR2 SYGVKD. Trimming removed 4 bases at V and 3 bases at J, with 16 bases between. The CDR3 coding sequence is TGTGCCATCAGTGTCCCGAGAGGTCCCAACTACGAGCAGTACTTC. Translated: CAISVPRGPNYEQYF.

In this sample, this clonotype turned up many times. V and J are TRBV7-9 and TRBJ2-5, with D possibly TRBD2 on 6 matching bases. From germline, CDR1 is SEHNR and CDR2 FQNEAQ (reference sequence). The CDR3 has 11 amino acids. Between the trimmed V and J ends, which lost 5 bases and 5 bases, there was a span of 6 bases. In nucleotides, the CDR3 is TGTGCCAGCAGCGGAGGGGAGACCCAGTACTTC. The encoded protein is CASSGGETQYF.

This clonotype was detected ten times or more. The chain recombines TRBV12-5 with TRBJ1-1; 10 bases line up with TRBD1. The CDR3 length is 16 residues. J was trimmed by 5 bases and V by 4 bases; bases with no gene match: 10. Germline values: CDR1 LGHNT, CDR2 FRNRAP. The CDR3 DNA reads as TGTGCTAGTGGTTCAAACTTGGACAGGGGGGGGACTGAAGCTTTCTTT. Its translation is CASGSNLDRGGTEAFF.

There are many counts of this clonotype. The chain couples TRBV9 to TRBJ1-1, with D unclear. Germline CDR1 is SGDLS and CDR2 is YYNGEE. The CDR3 spans 14 residues. The V and J ends lost 0 bases and 1 base respectively, with 7 bases between them. This CDR3 reads CASSVGPENTEAFF. The CDR3 DNA sequence: TGTGCCAGCAGCGTAGGCCCAGAGAACACTGAAGCTTTCTTT.

This clonotype was seen ten or more times. This sequence joins TRBV20-1 and TRBJ1-6; D call uncertain. CDR3 size: 14 residues. Germline lookup yields CDR1 DFQATT and CDR2 SNEGSKA (reference sequence). V was shortened by 1 base and J by 2 bases, with 6 bases between the two germline ends. The CDR3 bases are TGCAGTGCTAGAGGCCGGACCTATAATTCACCCCTCCACTTT. Residues: CSARGRTYNSPLHF.

The chain recombines TRBV5-1 with TRBJ1-6, with D possibly TRBD1 on 6 matching bases. V was clipped by 4 bases and J by 7 bases, with 18 bases between them. This CDR3 spans 16 amino acids. From germline, CDR1 is SGHRS and CDR2 YFSETQ. CDR3 sequence reads: CASSPSRGSGNSPLHF. Written as DNA, the CDR3 is TGCGCCAGCAGCCCGAGCAGGGGCTCTGGGAATTCACCCCTCCACTTT. The variable domain in full, with the rest retrieved from reference TRBV5-1 and TRBJ1-6, is KAGVTQTPRYLIKTRGQQVTLSCSPISGHRSVSWYQQTPGQGLQFLFEYFSETQRNKGNFPGRFSGRQFSNSRSEMNVSTLELGDSALYLCASSPSRGSGNSPLHFGNGTRLTVT.

The V gene is TRBV19, the J gene TRBJ1-6, with 8 bases aligning to TRBD1. The CDR3 extends over 14 amino acids. J was trimmed by 10 bases and V by 0 bases; bases with no gene match: 2. Germline V CDR1 and CDR2: LNHDA, SQIVND (reference sequence). This CDR3 reads CASSIDRGRSPLHF. CDR3 DNA: TGTGCCAGTAGTATAGACAGGGGGCGATCACCCCTCCACTTT. Complete variable domain (other parts from reference TRBV19 and TRBJ1-6): DGGITQSPKYLFRKEGQNVTLSCEQNLNHDAMYWYRQDPGQGLRLIYYSQIVNDFQKGDIAEGYSVSREKKESFPLTVTSAQKNPTAFYLCASSIDRGRSPLHFGNGTRLTVT.

There are many counts of this clonotype. The V gene is TRBV5-1, the J gene TRBJ1-6; tentative D call: TRBD1 (5 bases). This CDR3 is built from 17 residues. V shed 0 bases and J shed 9 bases, with 19 bases lying between them. The germline gives CDR1 SGHRS, CDR2 YFSETQ. The CDR3 loop reads CASSLAIGGGTPSPLHF. The CDR3 coding sequence is TGCGCCAGCAGCTTGGCCATCGGGGGAGGCACCCCTTCACCCCTCCACTTT.

This clonotype showed up just a few times. The V call is TRBV6-5, the J call TRBJ2-5; 9 nucleotides align to TRBD1. The CDR3 spans 18 residues. The J segment lost 3 bases and the V segment lost 2 bases, leaving 13 bases of the junction unmatched. The V gene's germline CDR1 is MNHEY and CDR2 SVGAGI. CDR3 sequence: CASSYHRMADRGKETQYF. DNA for the CDR3: TGTGCCAGCAGTTACCACCGGATGGCGGACAGGGGTAAAGAGACCCAGTACTTC.

This clonotype was recorded many times. The rearrangement links TRBV6-1 to TRBJ2-7; 8 bases fit TRBD2. The J segment lost 2 bases and the V segment lost 6 bases, leaving 6 bases of the junction unmatched. From germline, CDR1 is MNHNS and CDR2 SASEGT. The CDR3 extends over 14 amino acids. The CDR3 loop reads CASRPPGLAYEQYF. The CDR3 DNA reads TGTGCCAGCAGACCCCCGGGACTAGCCTACGAGCAGTACTTC.

This clonotype was counted many times. The gene calls are TRBV5-1 and TRBJ1-4; the D is unclear. The CDR3 has 16 residues. V was clipped by 0 bases and J by 0 bases, with 9 bases between them. The germline V gene has CDR1 SGHRS and CDR2 YFSETQ. The CDR3 DNA follows: TGCGCCAGCAGCTTGGGTACCGGGACAACTAATGAAAAACTGTTTTTT. Amino acids: CASSLGTGTTNEKLFF. The variable domain in full, completed from reference TRBV5-1 and TRBJ1-4, reads KAGVTQTPRYLIKTRGQQVTLSCSPISGHRSVSWYQQTPGQGLQFLFEYFSETQRNKGNFPGRFSGRQFSNSRSEMNVSTLELGDSALYLCASSLGTGTTNEKLFFGSGTQLSVL.

This clonotype was detected only a few times. The V and J genes are TRBV29-1 and TRBJ2-1, with 10 bases lining up with TRBD2. After removal of 1 base from V and 3 bases from J, the junction contained 3 bases not matched to a gene. The CDR3 runs to 15 residues. Germline CDR1 SQVTM, CDR2 ANQGSEA. The CDR3 DNA is TGCAGCGTTGAAGGGACTAGCGGAGTCTACAATGAGCAGTTCTTC. It yields the protein CSVEGTSGVYNEQFF.

The chain uses TRBV15 and TRBJ1-1; 8 bases fit TRBD1. Germline V gene data show CDR1 as LNHNV and CDR2 as YYDKDF (reference sequence). V trimming: 2 bases; J trimming: 1 base; junction bases outside the gene matches: 9. The CDR3 contains 17 residues. The CDR3 DNA follows: TGTGCCACCAGCAGATGGGCGCGGGGGACAGGGAACACTGAAGCTTTCTTT. This codes for CATSRWARGTGNTEAFF.

This clonotype came up many times. The V and J genes are TRBV6-6 and TRBJ1-1, with D maybe TRBD1 (6 bases). The V end lost 0 bases, the J end lost 3 bases, and 26 bases lay between the germline ends. The CDR3 has 20 amino acids. Germline V gene lookup returns CDR1 MNHNY and CDR2 SVGAGI (reference sequence). This CDR3 is CASSYSLGAKQGVSDTEAFF. The CDR3 DNA reads TGTGCCAGCAGTTACTCGTTGGGGGCAAAACAAGGGGTTTCTGACACTGAAGCTTTCTTT.

This clonotype showed up many times. J is TRBJ2-7 and V is TRBV18; D unclear. Trimming took 2 bases from V and 1 from J, leaving 15 bases between them. The CDR3 runs 16 residues. CDR1 is KGHSH and CDR2 is LQKENI in the germline V gene. In nucleotides, the CDR3 is TGTGCCAGCTCACCAGAGAGGATCCCCTCGTCCTACGAGCAGTACTTC. Translation gives CASSPERIPSSYEQYF.

This clonotype was detected many times. The chain carries TRBV12-3 or TRBV12-4 and TRBJ2-2; no firm D call. V lost 3 bases to trimming and J lost 6 bases, with 8 bases between them. The CDR3 has 13 amino acids. In DNA, the CDR3 is TGTGCCAGCAGTTTGGTCCGGGCCGGGGAGCTGTTTTTT. Amino acid sequence: CASSLVRAGELFF.

In this sample, this clonotype turned up many times. CDR3 protein: CASSTTTGQGNYGYTF. CDR3 DNA: TGTGCCAGCAGCACCACGACCGGACAGGGGAACTATGGCTACACCTTC. V usage is TRBV7-8 and J usage is TRBJ1-2; the match to TRBD1 covers 9 bases. From germline, CDR1 is SGHVS and CDR2 FQNEAQ. V shed 5 bases and J 2 bases; nucleotides not matched to a gene: 9. The CDR3 is 16 residues long.

The rearrangement joins TRBV3-1 to TRBJ2-1, with 7 bases fitting TRBD2. There are 15 residues in the CDR3. Trimming removed 6 bases from V and 5 bases from J; junction bases left unmatched: 10. Germline values: CDR1 LGHDT, CDR2 YNNKEL (reference sequence). CDR3 sequence (DNA): TGTGCCAGCAGACCTGTCAGCGGGGCACACAATGAGCAGTTCTTC. This codes for CASRPVSGAHNEQFF.

This clonotype was seen many times. This chain joins TRBV2 and TRBJ1-4, with 7 bases fitting TRBD1. The germline gives CDR1 SNHLY, CDR2 FYNNEI. The V gene end was trimmed by 6 bases and the J gene end by 8 bases; junction bases not matched to a gene: 15. The CDR3 sequence is 16 residues long. CDR3 sequence reads: CASSPDLPGGREKLFF. Written as DNA, the CDR3 is TGTGCCAGCAGCCCCGATCTCCCAGGGGGGAGGGAAAAACTGTTTTTT.

In the case of this clonotype: Given the absence of the conserved phenylalanine or tryptophan at the CDR3 end, a read error is likely. The CDR3 is CSALTLNTEAFL. In nucleotides, the CDR3 is TGCAGTGCTCTTACTCTGAACACTGAAGCTTTCCTT. J is TRBJ1-1 and V is TRBV20-1, with D uncertain. Trimming pared 5 bases from V and 0 bases from J, leaving 7 bases between. CDR1 is DFQATT and CDR2 is SNEGSKA in the germline V gene (reference sequence). The CDR3 spans 12 residues.

This clonotype appeared many times. V usage is TRBV12-3 or TRBV12-4 and J usage is TRBJ2-5; D gene uncertain. The CDR3 sequence is 14 residues long. Trimming took 0 bases from V and 5 from J, leaving 10 bases between them. CDR3 loop: CASSLALIGETQYF. The CDR3 nucleotides are TGTGCCAGCAGTTTAGCGCTAATAGGGGAGACCCAGTACTTC.

Here the CDR3 DNA reads TGTGCCAGTAGTATGACAGGGGCTAACACCGGGGAGCTGTTTTTT. This translates into CASSMTGANTGELFF. The gene calls are TRBV19 and TRBJ2-2, with TRBD1 matching over 8 bases. CDR1 is LNHDA and CDR2 is SQIVND in the germline V gene (reference sequence). After removal of 3 bases from V and 2 bases from J, the junction contained 2 bases not matched to a gene. The CDR3 has 15 amino acids.

This clonotype showed up many times. V usage is TRBV7-9 and J usage is TRBJ1-1; 8 nucleotides line up with TRBD1. The CDR3 has 12 residues. The germline V gene encodes CDR1 SEHNR and CDR2 FQNEAQ (reference sequence). V shed 5 bases and J 8 bases; nucleotides not matched to a gene: 4. The CDR3 DNA reads TGTGCCAGCAGCATCCAGGGGGCCGAAGCTTTCTTT. Amino acid sequence: CASSIQGAEAFF.

This clonotype was seen ten or more times. The V and J genes are TRBV7-8 and TRBJ1-5, with unresolved D. The germline V gene has CDR1 SGHVS and CDR2 FQNEAQ. The CDR3 sequence is 14 residues long. V was trimmed by 5 bases and J by 7 bases, leaving 15 bases between them. The CDR3 nucleotides read TGTGCCAGCAGCGTTACAGTAGGAGGCCAGCCCCAGCATTTT. Amino acid sequence: CASSVTVGGQPQHF.

This clonotype has just a few counts. The chain recombines TRBV6-6 with TRBJ2-2; 9 positions match TRBD1. This CDR3 is 15 amino acids long. The germline V gene has CDR1 MNHNY and CDR2 SVGAGI (reference sequence). V lost 5 bases and J lost 1; bases outside the gene matches: 2. CDR3 loop: CASSGGQGNTGELFF. DNA of the CDR3: TGTGCCAGCAGTGGGGGACAGGGGAACACCGGGGAGCTGTTTTTT.